This T cell receptor (beta chain) originates from a study of blood T cell repertoires in COVID-19. Study summary: The samples span acute and convalescent COVID-19 from the United States, Italy and Spain. PBMCs, B-cell-depleted T cells, or T cells provided the cDNA or gDNA that made up the material.

Germline V gene lookup returns CDR1 MNHNY and CDR2 SVGAGI (reference sequence). This CDR3 region has 14 residues. V was pared by 5 bases and J by 2 bases, with 5 bases of the junction left unmatched. As originally analysed: Amplification from reference gene primers served as the basis for estimated nucleated cell counts. Produced via immunoSEQ multiplex PCR; TCRdb's table is partial and in-frame only. The DNA gave D and trimming, while V, J and clone size come from that table. The table has about 300,000 clones, around 92% seen once. V gene TRBV6-6 combines with J gene TRBJ2-7; 8 bases agree with TRBD1. This TCR derives from a man between 18 and 35 years old who had recovered from COVID-19. The sequencing input was peripheral blood. The CDR3 DNA sequence: TGTGCCAGCAGTGTCCCGACAGGGGCCTACGAGCAGTACTTC. Encoded protein: CASSVPTGAYEQYF.